The 21 T cell receptor beta chains in this list originate from one sample, sequenced in a study of CD8+CD57+ T cells in acquired aplastic anemia (dated by TCRdb to about 2018). Patients chosen for sequencing had shown expansion of CD8+CD57+ cells by flow cytometry. Sequencing was performed on an Illumina HiSeq 2000. TCR beta VDJ combination and CDR3 sequence profiling used genomic DNA as the template. Starting from the raw public reads, TCRdb applied fastp trimming at Q25, assembled clones with MiXCR and retained in-frame beta chains. A single entry per CDR3 protein holds the most common genes and DNA from its merged rows. The sample table holds fewer than 250,000 distinct CDR3 sequences, of which 45% to 50% were seen once. The top ten clonotypes cover under 9% of the sample. Material for sequencing was sorted CD4+, CD8+, or CD8+CD57+ T cells (not recorded which) from PBMCs. Receptors originate from a human donor with aplastic anemia.

This chain joins TRBV20-1 and TRBJ1-4, with 7 bases matching TRBD1. CDR1 is DFQATT and CDR2 is SNEGSKA in the germline V gene (reference sequence). The V and J ends lost 3 bases and 7 bases, in that order; junction bases with no gene match: 2. The CDR3 is made up of 12 amino acids. The CDR3 loop reads CSARRDSEKLFF. The CDR3 DNA sequence: TGCAGTGCTAGGAGGGACAGTGAAAAACTGTTTTTT.

J is TRBJ2-3 and V is TRBV7-9; 7 bases fit TRBD1. Unmatched junction bases numbered 6, after V lost 10 bases and J lost 2 bases. There are 13 residues in the CDR3. From germline, CDR1 is SEHNR and CDR2 FQNEAQ (reference sequence). CDR3 nucleotide sequence: TGTGCCATTAGGGACAGTTTCACAGATACGCAGTATTTT. This codes for CAIRDSFTDTQYF.

The V and J genes are TRBV29-1 and TRBJ1-1, with D possibly matching TRBD1 (6 bases). The germline CDR1 and CDR2 sequences are SQVTM and ANQGSEA. V lost 0 bases and J 6 bases, leaving 8 bases between the germline ends. This CDR3 has 12 amino acids. The DNA of the CDR3 is TGCAGCGTTGAAGACTGGACAGCTGAAGCTTTCTTT. Translating it yields CSVEDWTAEAFF. Combining the CDR3 with reference TRBV29-1 and TRBJ1-1 gives the whole variable domain SAVISQKPSRDICQRGTSLTIQCQVDSQVTMMFWYRQQPGQSLTLIATANQGSEATYESGFVIDKFPISRPNLTFSTLTVSNMSPEDSSIYLCSVEDWTAEAFFGQGTRLTVV.

This clonotype was recorded many times. The chain links TRBV7-9 to TRBJ1-2; D gene unclear. Trimming took off 1 base at V and 10 bases at J, with 13 bases between the two ends. The CDR3 contains 13 residues. Per the germline V gene, CDR1 is SEHNR and CDR2 is FQNEAQ (reference sequence). Here the CDR3 DNA reads TGTGCCAGCAGCTTAGGTCTGGCGGGCGACTACACCTTC. It encodes CASSLGLAGDYTF.

The V call is TRBV25-1, the J call TRBJ1-2; no definite D call. The CDR3 loop spans 14 amino acids. Germline CDR1 and CDR2: MGHDK and SYGVNS. V lost 6 bases to trimming and J lost 3 bases, with 14 bases between them. CDR3 DNA sequence: TGTGCCAGCAGCTTGGGTCTGATTTACTATGGCTACACCTTC. This codes for CASSLGLIYYGYTF.

This clonotype was counted only a few times. CDR3 loop: CSVEQANTEAFF. The CDR3 DNA reads as TGCAGCGTTGAGCAGGCGAACACTGAAGCTTTCTTT. This chain uses TRBV29-1 with TRBJ1-1; D is unresolved. This CDR3 contains 12 residues. Trimming pared 3 bases from V and 1 base from J, leaving 6 bases between. CDR1 and CDR2 from the germline V gene are SQVTM and ANQGSEA.

This clonotype was observed at least ten times. The chain recombines TRBV12-3 or TRBV12-4 with TRBJ2-7; TRBD1 aligns across 7 bases. There are 15 residues in the CDR3. Trimming cost V 1 base and J 4 bases; bases outside gene matches: 7. The CDR3 reads CASSLVRQGDYEQYF. CDR3 nucleotides: TGTGCCAGCAGTTTAGTCCGGCAGGGGGATTACGAGCAGTACTTC.

Comment on this clonotype: Mismatch with germline at one junction end may stem from a read error. V and J are TRBV5-5 and TRBJ1-1; D is ambiguous. Germline V gives CDR1 SGHKS, CDR2 YYEKEE (reference sequence). This CDR3 spans 15 amino acids. The CDR3 sequence is CASSFPWTTNTEAFF. The DNA of the CDR3 is TGTGCCAGCAGCTTCCCGTGGACCACCAACACCGAAGCTTTCTTT.

The table lists this clonotype with many counts. The chain recombines TRBV9 with TRBJ1-3; the D gene is possibly TRBD1 (6 bases). Looked up from germline, CDR1 is SGDLS and CDR2 is YYNGEE. V lost 0 bases, J lost 3 bases, and 19 bases lay in between. This CDR3 comprises 18 residues. The CDR3 is CASSVAGRGGVSGNTIYF. For the CDR3, the DNA is TGTGCCAGCAGCGTAGCTGGCAGGGGTGGAGTAAGTGGAAACACCATATATTTT.

This chain uses TRBV25-1 with TRBJ1-6; D is perhaps TRBD1 (5 bases). This CDR3 is built from 15 residues. Looked up from germline, CDR1 is MGHDK and CDR2 is SYGVNS. V was clipped by 7 bases and J by 6 bases, with 16 bases between them. CDR3 DNA: TGTGCCAGCAAGGGGAGCGAAGTTCCTAATTCACCCCTCCACTTT. Residues: CASKGSEVPNSPLHF.

This clonotype was detected many times. The V and J genes are TRBV29-1 and TRBJ2-5, with a possible D match to TRBD2 (7 bases). The ends were cut back, 4 bases at V and 5 bases at J, with 17 bases in the middle. Looked up from germline, CDR1 is SQVTM and CDR2 is ANQGSEA. The CDR3 loop spans 14 amino acids. CDR3 DNA sequence: TGCAGCGTTGTAAGGGGGGGCAAGGGGGAGACCCAGTACTTC. This encodes CSVVRGGKGETQYF.

This clonotype was recorded at least ten times. The chain uses TRBV2 and TRBJ2-7; 10 positions match TRBD1. This CDR3 has 16 residues. After removal of 2 bases from V and 2 bases from J, the junction contained 6 bases not matched to a gene. Germline V gives CDR1 SNHLY, CDR2 FYNNEI. The CDR3 bases are TGTGCCAGCAGTGAAATTAGGGACAGGGGTACCTACGAGCAGTACTTC. This translates into CASSEIRDRGTYEQYF.

Comments on this clonotype: A clone one base away is much larger, so this may be a read error. The chain recombines TRBV30 with TRBJ1-2; possibly TRBD1 for D (5 bases). Germline CDR1 is GTSNPN and CDR2 is SVGIG (reference sequence). The CDR3 spans 14 residues. V was pared by 5 bases and J by 5 bases, with 18 bases between. In DNA form, the CDR3 reads TGTGCCTGGGTCCCGGGAAGGGGAGAATATGGCTACACCTTC. Protein: CAWVPGRGEYGYTF.

This clonotype has at least ten counts. The chain has TRBV9 and TRBJ2-7, with D perhaps TRBD1 (5 bases). V lost 1 base, J lost 3 bases, and 11 bases lay in between. The CDR3 sequence is 14 residues long. Germline V gene sequence: CDR1 SGDLS, CDR2 YYNGEE. This chain's CDR3 is CASSVRSDSYEQYF. In DNA form, the CDR3 reads TGTGCCAGCAGCGTAAGGTCCGACAGCTACGAGCAGTACTTC. The entire variable domain, with the rest obtained from reference TRBV9 and TRBJ2-7, is as follows: DSGVTQTPKHLITATGQRVTLRCSPRSGDLSVYWYQQSLDQGLQFLIQYYNGEERAKGNILERFSAQQFPDLHSELNLSSLELGDSALYFCASSVRSDSYEQYFGPGTRLTVT.

This clonotype was seen repeatedly, ten times or more. V is TRBV7-9 and J is TRBJ2-7, with D uncertain. Trimming took off 5 bases at V and 3 bases at J, with 14 bases between the two ends. The germline CDR1 and CDR2 sequences are SEHNR and FQNEAQ (reference sequence). This CDR3 spans 14 amino acids. CDR3 sequence (DNA): TGTGCCAGCAGCCCAATGGACGGCCACTACGAGCAGTACTTC. It codes for CASSPMDGHYEQYF.

This clonotype was detected many times. The chain couples TRBV6-1 to TRBJ1-4; perhaps TRBD1 as D (6 bases). The V gene lost 6 bases and the J gene lost 5 bases, with 16 bases spanning the gap. The CDR3 extends over 15 amino acids. Germline values: CDR1 MNHNS, CDR2 SASEGT. CDR3 sequence reads: CASSERTVRNEKLFF. The CDR3, as DNA: TGTGCCAGCAGCGAACGGACAGTGAGAAATGAAAAACTGTTTTTT.

In the case of this clonotype: Relative to the germline gene, one junction end is altered; a read error may explain this. This sequence joins TRBV3-1 and TRBJ2-7; 7 nucleotides match TRBD1. Per germline, CDR1 LGHDT and CDR2 YNNKEL (reference sequence). This CDR3 region has 17 residues. CDR3 sequence: CVSSQDHLLGQLYEQYF. The CDR3, as DNA: TGTGTCAGCAGCCAAGATCATTTACTGGGACAGCTCTACGAGCAGTACTTC.

In its sample, this clonotype was seen many times. The V and J genes are TRBV5-5 and TRBJ1-1; perhaps TRBD1 as D (6 bases). This CDR3 has 15 amino acids. CDR1 is SGHKS, CDR2 YYEKEE, per germline (reference sequence). Trimming took 3 bases from V and 1 from J, leaving 13 bases between them. As DNA, the CDR3 is TGTGCCAGCAGCTCGACGACAGGCTCGAACACTGAAGCTTTCTTT. This codes for CASSSTTGSNTEAFF.

Points on this clonotype: The junction departs from the called germline gene at one end, perhaps through a read error. The chain uses TRBV15 and TRBJ2-3, with D perhaps matching TRBD1 or TRBD2 (6 bases each). This CDR3 comprises 14 residues. CDR1 and CDR2 (germline): LNHNV, YYDKDF (reference sequence). The DNA of the CDR3 is TGTGCCACCAGCGGGGGGCTAAGCACTGATACGCAGTATTTT. This encodes CATSGGLSTDTQYF.

On this clonotype: One end of the junction is discordant with germline, which a read error may explain. The chain combines TRBV6-1 with TRBJ2-7; a weak D match, TRBD2 (6 bases). CDR1 and CDR2 from the germline V gene are MNHNS and SASEGT. The CDR3 has 16 amino acids. CDR3 region: CTSTSKKLAVSYEQYF. For the CDR3, the DNA is TGTACCAGCACTTCGAAAAAACTAGCAGTCTCCTACGAGCAGTACTTC.

This clonotype was seen ten or more times. The DNA for the CDR3 is TGCAGCGTTGAAGACCTTTTTGGGGCAGATACGCAGTATTTT. Translation: CSVEDLFGADTQYF. The chain couples TRBV29-1 to TRBJ2-3, with no clear D. V was shortened by 0 bases and J by 4 bases, with 11 bases between the two germline ends. The CDR3 runs 14 residues. Germline loops: CDR1 SQVTM, CDR2 ANQGSEA.